This T cell receptor (beta chain) is drawn from a study of blood T cells in healthy people across ages. The sample holds many counts of this clonotype. Next came a second PCR, run for about 7 to 12 cycles, which used a sample-barcoded 5' primer along with a J-beta primer mix. TCRdb re-derived calls from the 5' RACE reads in MiXCR, one entry per CDR3 protein. The table includes around 1.5 million distinct CDR3 sequences, roughly 30% detected once. This clonotype was obtained from a woman between 25 and 40 years old in good health. Sequenced material: blood.

CDR3 in amino acids: CAISTGKYEQYF. Here the CDR3 DNA reads TGTGCCATCAGTACCGGGAAATACGAGCAGTACTTC. This sequence joins TRBV10-3 and TRBJ2-7, with a possible D match to TRBD2 (5 bases). The CDR3 is made up of 12 amino acids. The germline CDR1 and CDR2 sequences are ENHRY and SYGVKD. V dropped 5 bases and J dropped 4 bases, with 9 bases sitting between them.